A single T cell receptor beta chain is shown here with its context. Its antigen is currently unknown. The data stem from a study of OX40 agonist ivuxolimab in advanced cancers. Across the whole study: Patients received intravenous ivuxolimab every 2 weeks at 0.01 to 10 mg/kg. Partial responses occurred in three patients (one hepatocellular carcinoma, two cutaneous melanoma). Prior therapy, whether anti-PD-1, anti-PD-L1 or anti-CTLA-4, was allowed, and about 39% had some. Study results and limitations: Undetermined was the antigen specificity of the expanded peripheral T cells.

Assay used: immunoSEQ multiplex PCR; TCRdb lists only in-frame clones, some missing. The repertoire holds more than 45,000 clones, less than 90% seen once, with roughly 4.5% in the top ten. This CDR3 has 15 amino acids. V trimming: 2 bases; J trimming: 1 base; junction bases outside the gene matches: 0. Germline V lookup: CDR1 KGHSH, CDR2 LQKENI. This chain joins TRBV18 and TRBJ2-1, with 9 bases fitting TRBD2. Material: CD4+ or CD8+ T cells sorted from blood, obtained in a trial of the OX40 agonist ivuxolimab. The TCR sequence derives from an adult with an advanced solid tumor such as melanoma, head and neck, liver or kidney cancer. The CDR3 DNA follows: TGTGCCAGCTCACCAAGCGGGAGGTCCTACAATGAGCAGTTCTTC. Amino acid sequence: CASSPSGRSYNEQFF.